The 13 T cell receptor beta chains reported below all come from one sample, sequenced in a study of persistence of HIV-infected CD4 T cells. Sequencing used immunoSEQ version 4 in survey mode. The table came from immunoSEQ multiplex PCR; TCRdb's copy has only in-frame clones and leaves some out. Among around 35,000 clones listed, around 83% were seen once. The stimulus was an HIV-1 Gag 15-mer peptide pool, about 1 ug/peptide/mL. CD40L/CD69 double-negative CD45RO-high memory CD4+ T cells were collected. These receptors are not linked to any known antigen. The sample consisted of cultured CD4+ T cells from PBMCs, taken from a patient who received antiretroviral therapy. The receptors were gathered from an adult with HIV. The donor label of this sample is uncertain.

Here the CDR3 reads CASSPAGIGYEQYV. The CDR3 DNA reads as TGTGCCAGCAGCCCAGCAGGGATCGGCTACGAGCAGTACGTC. V usage is TRBV7-2 and J usage is TRBJ2-7, with D perhaps TRBD1 (5 bases). The CDR3 consists of 14 residues. The V end lost 5 bases, the J end lost 3 bases, and 14 bases lay between the germline ends. Germline V CDR1 and CDR2: SGHTA, FQGNSA.

The chain couples TRBV9 to TRBJ1-2; D is undetermined. This CDR3 has 13 residues. The V gene lost 1 base and the J gene lost 0 bases, with 4 bases spanning the gap. Germline V lookup: CDR1 SGDLS, CDR2 YYNGEE. CDR3 loop: CASSVSSNYGYTF. The CDR3 DNA is TGTGCCAGCAGCGTATCGTCTAACTATGGCTACACCTTC.

This clone has just a few counts. This sequence joins TRBV19 and TRBJ2-4, with TRBD2 as a possible D gene (7 bases). The CDR3 length is 14 residues. In germline, CDR1 is LNHDA, CDR2 SQIVND (reference sequence). Trimming took 3 bases from V and 6 from J, leaving 12 bases between them. Written as DNA, the CDR3 is TGTGCCAGTAGTATGGGACGGGGGGCAAACATTCAGTACTTC. It codes for CASSMGRGANIQYF.

The chain links TRBV12-5 to TRBJ2-3; D call uncertain. V lost 1 base and J 3 bases, leaving 8 bases between the germline ends. This CDR3 has 14 amino acids. From germline, CDR1 is LGHNT and CDR2 FRNRAP. CDR3 DNA sequence: TGTGCTAGTGGTTTGGCCATGGGGACAGATACGCAGTATTTT. Amino acids: CASGLAMGTDTQYF.

The gene calls are TRBV27 and TRBJ1-5; D may be TRBD1 (5 bases). The CDR3 runs 13 residues. V lost 3 bases to trimming and J lost 5 bases, with 8 bases between them. Germline V CDR1 and CDR2: MNHEY, SMNVEV (reference sequence). CDR3 region: CASSLKGDQPQHF. CDR3 nucleotide sequence: TGTGCCAGCAGTTTGAAAGGGGATCAGCCCCAGCATTTT.

This chain connects TRBV5-1 to TRBJ2-3; TRBD2 aligns across 7 bases. V shed 4 bases, J shed 9 bases, and the junction held 11 bases outside the gene matches. The CDR3 covers 14 residues. The V gene's germline CDR1 is SGHRS and CDR2 YFSETQ. The CDR3 coding sequence is TGCGCCAGCAGCCCTGAAGAAGGGACTATAACGCAGTATTTT. Residues: CASSPEEGTITQYF.

The chain links TRBV7-2 to TRBJ2-7; D is unclear. The germline V gene has CDR1 SGHTA and CDR2 FQGNSA. V lost 5 bases, J lost 1 base, and 12 bases lay in between. This CDR3 has 14 amino acids. CDR3 sequence reads: CASSLHWGSYEQYF. Written as DNA, the CDR3 is TGTGCCAGCAGCCTTCATTGGGGTTCCTACGAGCAGTACTTC.

V and J are TRBV2 and TRBJ1-2; TRBD1 matches 10 bases. Germline lookup yields CDR1 SNHLY and CDR2 FYNNEI. The CDR3 contains 13 residues. V shed 6 bases and J 5 bases; nucleotides not matched to a gene: 3. The CDR3 is CASRGQGVYGYTF. The DNA for the CDR3 is TGTGCCAGCAGAGGACAGGGGGTGTATGGCTACACCTTC.

This chain links TRBV5-1 with TRBJ2-1; 13 nucleotides align to TRBD2. In germline, CDR1 is SGHRS, CDR2 YFSETQ. There are 16 residues in the CDR3. Unmatched junction bases numbered 7, after V lost 3 bases and J lost 7 bases. This CDR3 is CASSSGTSGDLNEQFF. In DNA, the CDR3 is TGCGCCAGCAGCTCAGGGACTAGCGGGGATCTGAATGAGCAGTTCTTC.

V gene TRBV2 combines with J gene TRBJ2-2; 13 nucleotides match TRBD2. J was trimmed by 1 base and V by 4 bases; bases with no gene match: 6. The CDR3 consists of 18 residues. Per germline, CDR1 SNHLY and CDR2 FYNNEI. This chain's CDR3 is CASSAVRLAGGNTGELFF. DNA for the CDR3: TGTGCCAGCAGTGCCGTCCGACTAGCGGGAGGGAACACCGGGGAGCTGTTTTTT.

This clone showed up just a few times. For the CDR3, the DNA is TGTGCCAGTAGTAGTATAGTTCAGACTAGCGGGGGCAATGAGCAGTTCTTC. This translates into CASSSIVQTSGGNEQFF. The genes are TRBV19 and TRBJ2-1; 12 bases are shared with TRBD2. Losses at the gene ends were 4 bases for V and 6 bases for J; bases not matched to a gene: 10. The CDR3 is 17 residues long. The germline V gene encodes CDR1 LNHDA and CDR2 SQIVND (reference sequence).

The CDR3 DNA reads TGTGCCATCAGGGCTGACGGAGGTCAAGAGACCCAGTACTTC. The encoded protein is CAIRADGGQETQYF. V is TRBV10-3 and J is TRBJ2-5, with D possibly TRBD2 on 5 matching bases. This CDR3 has 14 amino acids. V shed 6 bases and J shed 2 bases, with 13 bases lying between them. Germline CDR1 reads ENHRY; CDR2 reads SYGVKD.

The chain employs TRBV12-3 or TRBV12-4 and TRBJ1-1; D not resolved. The CDR3 contains 11 residues. The V end was cut by 2 bases, the J end by 6 bases, with 4 bases between. CDR3 DNA sequence: TGTGCCAGCAGTTTAATTTCTGAAGCTTTCTTT. Its translation: CASSLISEAFF.